Below, 24 T cell receptor beta chains from the same sample are listed, as sequenced in a study of Graves' ophthalmopathy and Graves' hyperthyroidism. Amplification from RNA transcripts yielded the TCR beta CDR3 regions. HTBI-primed RT-PCR formed the first round, and a multiplex PCR formed the second. Each CDR3 protein is one row after TCRdb ran MiXCR on the multiplex PCR reads. This table holds 300,000 or so distinct CDR3 sequences, around a sixth found once. Sequencing was done on a sample of peripheral blood. The source is an adult man with Graves' ophthalmopathy.

The chain employs TRBV29-1 and TRBJ1-2, with D perhaps TRBD1 (5 bases). The V end lost 6 bases, the J end lost 2 bases, and 13 bases lay between the germline ends. Germline V gene sequence: CDR1 SQVTM, CDR2 ANQGSEA. The CDR3 spans 13 residues. The CDR3 DNA is TGCAGCGTCGTGAGGGGAAACAACTATGGCTACACCTTC. Translated, it gives CSVVRGNNYGYTF.

This clonotype has at least ten counts. The rearrangement uses TRBV28 and TRBJ2-5; D remains ambiguous. The germline CDR1 and CDR2 sequences are MDHEN and SYDVKM. Trimming left V 2 bases short and J 0 bases short, with 13 bases between. The CDR3 loop spans 16 amino acids. The CDR3: CASSLVLSSDQETQYF. The DNA of the CDR3 is TGTGCCAGCAGTTTAGTACTATCATCCGACCAAGAGACCCAGTACTTC.

This clonotype was counted at least ten times. CDR3 DNA sequence: TGTGCCATCAGTGAGTCCGTAGGGGCTCAGCCCCAGCATTTT. Its translation: CAISESVGAQPQHF. This chain links TRBV10-3 with TRBJ1-5; D perhaps matches TRBD1 (5 bases). Germline-derived CDR1 and CDR2 are ENHRY and SYGVKD. The CDR3 runs to 14 residues. V was shortened by 0 bases and J by 6 bases, with 9 bases between the two germline ends.

Many counts were recorded for this clonotype. The rearrangement joins TRBV4-2 to TRBJ2-5; maybe TRBD1 (6 bases). The V gene lost 1 base and the J gene lost 7 bases, with 16 bases spanning the gap. CDR1 is LGHNA and CDR2 is YNFKEQ in the germline V gene. The CDR3 is made up of 15 amino acids. In DNA, the CDR3 is TGTGCCAGCAGCCAAGTGGAAGGGGGTCGAGGGACCCAGTACTTC. Its translation: CASSQVEGGRGTQYF.

Note on this clonotype: A much larger clone sits a single nucleotide away, making a read error possible. In nucleotides, the CDR3 is TGTGTCAGCAGCCAAGACGGGGGGCTTGGCTACACCTTC. This codes for CVSSQDGGLGYTF. This chain links TRBV4-2 with TRBJ1-2; D might be TRBD1 (6 bases). This CDR3 has 13 amino acids. Germline CDR1 and CDR2: LGHNA and YNFKEQ.

In its sample, this clonotype was seen many times. This CDR3 is CASTYDNMNTEAFF. Here the CDR3 DNA reads TGTGCCAGTACCTATGACAACATGAACACTGAAGCTTTCTTT. This chain links TRBV19 with TRBJ1-1; D unresolved. The length of the CDR3 is 14 residues. V was trimmed by 7 bases and J by 0 bases, leaving 12 bases between them. Germline assignment: CDR1 LNHDA and CDR2 SQIVND (reference sequence). The full variable domain, its missing parts supplied by reference TRBV19 and TRBJ1-1, is DGGITQSPKYLFRKEGQNVTLSCEQNLNHDAMYWYRQDPGQGLRLIYYSQIVNDFQKGDIAEGYSVSREKKESFPLTVTSAQKNPTAFYLCASTYDNMNTEAFFGQGTRLTVV.

This clonotype was recorded many times. The gene calls are TRBV20-1 and TRBJ1-1, with a weak D call TRBD1 (5 bases). This CDR3 is 12 amino acids long. V lost 6 bases to trimming and J lost 6 bases, with 14 bases between them. The V gene's germline CDR1 is DFQATT and CDR2 SNEGSKA (reference sequence). CDR3 sequence reads: CSARGNPAEAFF. As DNA, the CDR3 is TGCAGTGCCCGGGGCAACCCCGCTGAAGCTTTCTTT.

This clonotype was detected only once. The rearrangement joins TRBV11-2 to TRBJ2-7; 9 bases align to TRBD1. The CDR3 length is 15 residues. The ends lost 5 bases at V and 5 bases at J; junction bases unmatched: 10. The germline gives CDR1 SGHAT, CDR2 FQNNGV. The CDR3, as DNA: TGTGCCAGCAGCCTTAGACCGGACAGGGGTAACGAGCAGTACTTC. Translating gives CASSLRPDRGNEQYF. The full variable domain, with the rest looked up from reference TRBV11-2 and TRBJ2-7, is EAGVAQSPRYKIIEKRQSVAFWCNPISGHATLYWYQQILGQGPKLLIQFQNNGVVDDSQLPKDRFSAERLKGVDSTLKIQPAKLEDSAVYLCASSLRPDRGNEQYFGPGTRLTVT.

The table lists this clonotype with many counts. The chain has TRBV25-1 and TRBJ2-7, with 9 bases identical to TRBD1. Trimming removed 4 bases from V and 2 bases from J; junction bases left unmatched: 9. The V gene's germline CDR1 is MGHDK and CDR2 SYGVNS. CDR3 size: 16 residues. CDR3 residues: CASSAARDRDPYEQYF. The CDR3 region has the DNA TGTGCCAGCAGTGCCGCCCGGGACAGGGATCCCTACGAGCAGTACTTC.

The chain employs TRBV30 and TRBJ2-7; TRBD2 matches at 7 bases. The CDR3 is made up of 16 amino acids. V shed 0 bases, J shed 3 bases, and the junction held 11 bases outside the gene matches. Germline values: CDR1 GTSNPN, CDR2 SVGIG (reference sequence). This CDR3 is CAWSVGSGQRRYEQYF. In nucleotides, the CDR3 is TGTGCCTGGAGTGTAGGTAGCGGGCAACGGCGCTACGAGCAGTACTTC.

The rearrangement uses TRBV6-1 and TRBJ1-1; a weak D match, TRBD1 (6 bases). Germline V lookup: CDR1 MNHNS, CDR2 SASEGT. The CDR3 is 15 residues long. Trimming cost V 5 bases and J 1 base, with 14 bases left between them. This chain's CDR3 is CASSLTGRGNTEAFF. CDR3 sequence (DNA): TGTGCCAGCAGTCTAACAGGGCGCGGGAACACTGAAGCTTTCTTT.

This clonotype showed up many times. The chain recombines TRBV18 with TRBJ2-7, with D perhaps matching TRBD1 (5 bases). Trimming removed 1 base at V and 2 bases at J, with 9 bases between. There are 14 residues in the CDR3. CDR1 and CDR2 (germline): KGHSH, LQKENI. CDR3: CASSPLDRPYEQYF. The CDR3 DNA is TGTGCCAGCTCACCACTCGACAGACCCTACGAGCAGTACTTC.

This clonotype was seen ten or more times. CDR3 bases: TGCAGTGCTACCCTCGCGGGTAAAGAGACCCAGTACTTC. Its protein product is CSATLAGKETQYF. The chain links TRBV20-1 to TRBJ2-5; TRBD2 is a possible D gene (5 bases). Germline V CDR1 and CDR2: DFQATT, SNEGSKA (reference sequence). V was trimmed by 4 bases and J by 3 bases, leaving 12 bases between them. The length of the CDR3 is 13 residues.

Note on this clonotype: A read error may account for a junction end that differs from germline. The rearrangement links TRBV12-3 or TRBV12-4 to TRBJ1-2; D gene ambiguous. This CDR3 region has 14 residues. CDR3 nucleotide sequence: TGTGCCAGCAGTTTTGTGCGAACTAACTATGGCTACATCTTC. This translates into CASSFVRTNYGYIF.

This clonotype occurred many times. The J gene is TRBJ1-5, the V gene TRBV6-2 or TRBV6-3; TRBD1 matches 11 bases. Germline loops: CDR1 MNHEY, CDR2 SVGEGT. This CDR3 has 17 amino acids. V lost 6 bases to trimming and J lost 2 bases; unmatched junction nucleotides: 9. Written as DNA, the CDR3 is TGTGCCAGCAGCCATGGGACAGGGGGACGTGGCAATCAGCCCCAGCATTTT. Its translation: CASSHGTGGRGNQPQHF.

This rearrangement joins TRBV5-1 to TRBJ1-1; D uncertain. Trimming removed 0 bases from V and 3 bases from J, with 18 bases in between. CDR3 size: 17 residues. Germline V gene data show CDR1 as SGHRS and CDR2 as YFSETQ. In DNA, the CDR3 is TGCGCCAGCAGCTTGGGAGTCCAGGTCCTTGACGACACTGAAGCTTTCTTT. Translating it yields CASSLGVQVLDDTEAFF.

This clonotype was counted ten times or more. The V gene is TRBV6-2 or TRBV6-3, the J gene TRBJ1-6, with 9 bases that match TRBD1. The CDR3 runs 15 residues. Losses at the gene ends were 5 bases for V and 9 bases for J; bases not matched to a gene: 8. Germline CDR1 is MNHEY and CDR2 is SVGEGT. The CDR3 region has the DNA TGTGCCAGCAGTGTCCGGGACAGGGCGACTTCACCCCTCCACTTT. This gives the protein CASSVRDRATSPLHF.

J is TRBJ1-5 and V is TRBV28; D is perhaps TRBD1 (6 bases). The V gene lost 7 bases and the J gene lost 4 bases, with 11 bases spanning the gap. CDR1 is MDHEN, CDR2 SYDVKM, per germline. The CDR3 has 13 amino acids. CDR3 amino acids: CASNRQANQPQHF. The CDR3 DNA sequence: TGTGCCAGCAATCGACAGGCTAATCAGCCCCAGCATTTT.

This clonotype was detected ten times or more. The chain links TRBV12-3 or TRBV12-4 to TRBJ1-1, with unresolved D. V lost 6 bases to trimming and J lost 1 base, with 9 bases between them. The CDR3 has 13 residues. Here the CDR3 reads CASSLKGNTEAFF. In DNA form, the CDR3 reads TGTGCCAGCAGCTTAAAGGGGAACACTGAAGCTTTCTTT.

In its sample, this clonotype was seen many times. The CDR3 coding sequence is TGTGCCAGCAGCTTAGGGGACCTGGGACTAGCGAGGGGCTACGAGCAGTACTTC. This encodes CASSLGDLGLARGYEQYF. This chain joins TRBV11-2 and TRBJ2-7; 10 nucleotides agree with TRBD2. The germline V gene has CDR1 SGHAT and CDR2 FQNNGV. The CDR3 loop spans 18 amino acids. The ends lost 1 base at V and 3 bases at J; junction bases unmatched: 12.

In this sample, this clonotype turned up many times. This chain joins TRBV20-1 and TRBJ2-7; 13 bases fit TRBD2. The CDR3 is made up of 15 amino acids. V lost 6 bases and J lost 4; bases outside the gene matches: 9. CDR1 DFQATT and CDR2 SNEGSKA come from the germline V gene (reference sequence). In DNA form, the CDR3 reads TGCAGTGCGCCTCGTCGGACTAGCGGGAGTTACGAGCAGTACTTC. This sequence encodes CSAPRRTSGSYEQYF.

This clonotype was detected ten times or more. The chain recombines TRBV29-1 with TRBJ1-3; TRBD1 aligns across 7 bases. V lost 4 bases, J lost 2 bases, and 8 bases stayed unmatched. Germline values: CDR1 SQVTM, CDR2 ANQGSEA. This CDR3 is 15 amino acids long. CDR3 coding DNA: TGCAGCGTTGCTGTCACAGGGGACCCTGGAAACACCATATATTTT. It codes for CSVAVTGDPGNTIYF. The variable domain in full, completed from reference TRBV29-1 and TRBJ1-3, reads SAVISQKPSRDICQRGTSLTIQCQVDSQVTMMFWYRQQPGQSLTLIATANQGSEATYESGFVIDKFPISRPNLTFSTLTVSNMSPEDSSIYLCSVAVTGDPGNTIYFGEGSWLTVV.

This clonotype was counted many times. The rearrangement uses TRBV19 and TRBJ2-6; TRBD1 might be the D (5 bases). CDR1 and CDR2 (germline): LNHDA, SQIVND (reference sequence). Trimming stripped 4 bases from V and 0 bases from J, with 16 bases between. The CDR3 sequence is 18 residues long. The CDR3 region is CASSNPQGPFSGANVLTF. Written as DNA, the CDR3 is TGTGCCAGTAGTAACCCCCAGGGTCCCTTCTCTGGGGCCAACGTCCTGACTTTC.

This clonotype has ten or more counts. Here the CDR3 reads CASPRGGDSPLHF. The CDR3 bases are TGTGCTAGCCCTCGGGGTGGGGATTCACCCCTCCACTTT. The V and J genes are TRBV12-5 and TRBJ1-6; D is unclear. Trimming removed 9 bases at V and 8 bases at J, with 14 bases between. The CDR3 has 13 residues. The V gene's germline CDR1 is LGHNT and CDR2 FRNRAP.